The 9 T cell receptor beta chains below come from one sample, sequenced in a study of T-cell reconstitution after alpha-beta-depleted transplantation in children. A library of TCRbeta sequences, prepared with unique molecular identifiers, was generated. TCRdb re-analysed the PCR reads in MiXCR, keeping a single row per CDR3 protein. Found here are about 290,000 distinct CDR3 sequences, 10% of them singletons; the top ten hold around 7.5%. The sample here was PBMCs, taken before TCRalphabeta/CD19-depleted stem cell transplant. All receptors come from a boy younger than two with acute myeloid leukemia, due to receive a stem cell transplant.

This sequence joins TRBV7-2 and TRBJ2-5; 7 bases are a match to TRBD2. Trimming removed 3 bases from V and 4 bases from J; junction bases left unmatched: 8. This CDR3 has 15 residues. CDR1 is SGHTA and CDR2 is FQGNSA in the germline V gene. The CDR3 coding sequence is TGTGCCAGCAGCTTCGGGCTAGCGGACCGAGAGACCCAGTACTTC. Its translation is CASSFGLADRETQYF.

This clonotype ranks as medium-sized (0.01 to 0.1%). This chain links TRBV20-1 with TRBJ2-7, with 10 bases identical to TRBD2. With 3 bases clipped from V and 7 bases from J, the junction kept 6 bases outside the gene matches. The CDR3 has 13 amino acids. The germline V gene encodes CDR1 DFQATT and CDR2 SNEGSKA (reference sequence). Here the CDR3 DNA reads TGCAGTGCTAGTAAAGCGGGGGGGAGGGAGCAGTACTTC. Its translation: CSASKAGGREQYF.

The V and J genes are TRBV7-2 and TRBJ1-2; the D gene is possibly TRBD1 (5 bases). The CDR3 covers 17 residues. V was cut by 1 base and J by 3 bases, with 18 bases left in between. Germline V gene data show CDR1 as SGHTA and CDR2 as FQGNSA. The CDR3 DNA reads TGTGCCAGCAGCTTAGTAGGGGAAGGGTTGAGGGACTATGGCTACACCTTC. It codes for CASSLVGEGLRDYGYTF.

Ten or more counts support this clonotype. The V and J genes are TRBV4-3 and TRBJ2-3; 11 bases map to TRBD2. Looked up from germline, CDR1 is LGHNA and CDR2 is YSLEER. V dropped 0 bases and J dropped 6; count of bases not matched to a gene: 11. The CDR3 runs to 18 residues. CDR3 loop: CASSQDPRVAGGRDTQYF. The CDR3, as DNA: TGCGCCAGCAGCCAAGATCCCCGGGTAGCGGGAGGGCGTGATACGCAGTATTTT.

This clonotype was detected only a few times. The chain links TRBV12-3 or TRBV12-4 to TRBJ2-2; no reliable D call. With 3 bases removed from V and 1 base from J, the gap between germline ends came to 15 bases. The CDR3 totals 17 residues. CDR3 coding DNA: TGTGCCAGCAGTTTGCCAGTCCTGAGGCTGAACACCGGGGAGCTGTTTTTT. Translation gives CASSLPVLRLNTGELFF.

Note on this clonotype: This may arise from a read error, as a much more abundant clone is one base away. V usage is TRBV29-1 and J usage is TRBJ2-1, with 8 bases that match TRBD2. The CDR3 is made up of 14 amino acids. Germline CDR1 is SQVTM and CDR2 is ANQGSEA. CDR3 DNA sequence: TGCAGCGTGTACAGGACTAGCTCCTACAATGAGCAGATCTTC. Its translation is CSVYRTSSYNEQIF.

This clonotype was seen at least ten times. J is TRBJ1-2 and V is TRBV5-1, with a possible D match to TRBD1 (5 bases). There are 12 residues in the CDR3. The germline V gene has CDR1 SGHRS and CDR2 YFSETQ. V lost 3 bases to trimming and J lost 8 bases, with 11 bases between them. The CDR3, as DNA: TGCGCCAGCAGCTGGCAGGGAGGCGGCTACACCTTC. Translation: CASSWQGGGYTF.

This clonotype was found many times. The chain is built from TRBV28 and TRBJ2-7; TRBD1 agrees at 8 bases. The CDR3 loop spans 13 amino acids. With V trimmed by 8 bases and J by 3 bases, 6 bases remained unmatched. CDR1 and CDR2 (germline): MDHEN, SYDVKM. CDR3 coding DNA: TGTGCCAGCCGCAGGGGGCAAGGCTACGAGCAGTACTTC. As protein: CASRRGQGYEQYF.

This clonotype was observed many times. The gene calls are TRBV28 and TRBJ2-6, with a possible D match to TRBD1 (6 bases). The V gene's germline CDR1 is MDHEN and CDR2 SYDVKM. The CDR3 extends over 15 amino acids. V was trimmed by 6 bases and J by 2 bases, leaving 11 bases between them. The CDR3 bases are TGTGCCAGCAGATTCAACAGGGCTGGGGCCAACGTCCTGACTTTC. As protein: CASRFNRAGANVLTF.